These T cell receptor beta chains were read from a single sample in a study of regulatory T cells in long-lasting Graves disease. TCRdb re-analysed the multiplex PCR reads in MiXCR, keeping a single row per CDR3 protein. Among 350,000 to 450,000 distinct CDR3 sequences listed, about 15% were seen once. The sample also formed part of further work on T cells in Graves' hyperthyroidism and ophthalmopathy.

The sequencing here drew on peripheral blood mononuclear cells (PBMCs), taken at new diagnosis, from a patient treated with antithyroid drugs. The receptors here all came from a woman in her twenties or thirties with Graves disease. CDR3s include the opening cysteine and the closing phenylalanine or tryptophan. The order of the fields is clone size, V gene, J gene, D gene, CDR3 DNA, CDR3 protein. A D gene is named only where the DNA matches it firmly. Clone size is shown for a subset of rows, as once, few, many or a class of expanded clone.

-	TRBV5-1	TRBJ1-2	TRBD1	TGCGCCAGCAGCGACGAGGGGGCGTACGGCTACACCTTC	CASSDEGAYGYTF
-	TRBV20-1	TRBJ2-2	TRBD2	TGCAGTGCTAGAGATCTGGGGACTAGCGGGGATTGGAGCACCGGGGAGCTGTTTTTT	CSARDLGTSGDWSTGELFF
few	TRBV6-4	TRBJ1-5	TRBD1	TGTGCCAGCAGAATATACAGGGGAGGGATTCAGCCCCAGCATTTT	CASRIYRGGIQPQHF
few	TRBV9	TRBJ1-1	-	TGTGCCAGCAGCCCCCCAGACAAGAACACTGAAGCTTTCTTT	CASSPPDKNTEAFF
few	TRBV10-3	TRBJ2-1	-	TGTGCCATCAGCTACTCCGGCCGGTACAATGAGCAGTTCTTC	CAISYSGRYNEQFF
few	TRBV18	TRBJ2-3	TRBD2	TGTGCCAGCTCCCGGACTAGCGGGAGCTGGGGCACAGATACGCAGTATTTT	CASSRTSGSWGTDTQYF
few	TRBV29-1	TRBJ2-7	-	TGCAGCGTTGAGCAGGAAACCTACGAGCAGTACTTC	CSVEQETYEQYF
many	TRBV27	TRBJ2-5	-	TGTGCCAGCAGTCTCCGACTACCCGGAGGAGGGGAGACCCAGTACTTC	CASSLRLPGGGETQYF
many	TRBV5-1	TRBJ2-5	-	TGCGCCAGCAGCCGACGGGGTAGGCCCCCCCAAGAGACCCAGTACTTC	CASSRRGRPPQETQYF
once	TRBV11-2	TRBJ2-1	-	TGTGCCAGCAGCCCCTTGAGAGGTCGGGAGCAGTTCTTC	CASSPLRGREQFF
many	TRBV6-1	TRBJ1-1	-	TGTGCCAGCAGTCTATCCGGGCCATCGAACACTGAAGCTTTCTTT	CASSLSGPSNTEAFF
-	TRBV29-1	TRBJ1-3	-	TGCAGCGTTGAAGCCGGTGGAAACACCATATATTTT	CSVEAGGNTIYF
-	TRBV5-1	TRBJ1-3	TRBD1	TGCGCCAGCAGCTCAACAGGACAGGCCTCTGGAAACACCATATATTTT	CASSSTGQASGNTIYF